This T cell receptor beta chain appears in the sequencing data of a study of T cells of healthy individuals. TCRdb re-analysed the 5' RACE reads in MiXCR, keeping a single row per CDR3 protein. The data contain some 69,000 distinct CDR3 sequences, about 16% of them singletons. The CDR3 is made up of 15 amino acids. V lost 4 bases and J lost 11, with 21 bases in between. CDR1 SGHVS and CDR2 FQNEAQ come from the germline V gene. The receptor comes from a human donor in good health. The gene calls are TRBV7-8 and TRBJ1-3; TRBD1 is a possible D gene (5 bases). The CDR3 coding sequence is TGTGCCAGCAGCTCACGGGGGTATGCCGGCAGCGCCATATATTTT. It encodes CASSSRGYAGSAIYF.